This passage covers 5 T cell receptor beta chains from one sample sequenced in a study of OX40 agonist ivuxolimab in advanced cancers. Generated by immunoSEQ multiplex PCR, the TCRdb table keeps only in-frame clones and is missing some. The data contain around 80,000 clones, approximately 83% of them seen just once; the ten biggest clones take up 0.53%. Sequencing was performed on CD4+ or CD8+ T cells sorted from blood, taken in a trial of the OX40 agonist ivuxolimab. These receptors all stem from an adult with an advanced solid tumor such as melanoma, head and neck, liver or kidney cancer.

The chain uses TRBV6-5 and TRBJ2-5, with 11 bases identical to TRBD1. The germline V gene has CDR1 MNHEY and CDR2 SVGAGI. The CDR3 extends over 15 amino acids. V lost 0 bases and J lost 4; bases outside the gene matches: 1. CDR3 protein: CASSYSDRGRETQYF. CDR3 nucleotide sequence: TGTGCCAGCAGTTACTCGGACAGGGGGCGAGAGACCCAGTACTTC.

The CDR3 is CASSRGTGVFSPLHF. DNA for the CDR3: TGTGCCAGCAGTAGGGGGACAGGGGTTTTTTCACCCCTCCACTTT. This chain connects TRBV25-1 to TRBJ1-6, with 10 bases fitting TRBD1. CDR1 and CDR2 (germline): MGHDK, SYGVNS. The V segment lost 5 bases and the J segment 9 bases; nucleotides outside the gene matches: 7. This CDR3 contains 15 residues.

This chain links TRBV11-3 with TRBJ2-3, with a possible D match to TRBD1 (6 bases). V gave up 4 bases and J gave up 2 bases, with 10 bases separating them. CDR1 SGHNT and CDR2 YENEEA come from the germline V gene. The CDR3 runs to 14 residues. CDR3: CASSSGQLTDTQYF. The CDR3 DNA reads TGTGCCAGCAGCTCCGGACAGCTCACAGATACGCAGTATTTT. The full variable domain, in which reference TRBV11-3 and TRBJ2-3 provide the parts outside the CDR3, is EAGVVQSPRYKIIEKKQPVAFWCNPISGHNTLYWYLQNLGQGPELLIRYENEEAVDDSQLPKDRFSAERLKGVDSTLKIQPAELGDSAVYLCASSSGQLTDTQYFGPGTRLTVL.

The gene calls are TRBV18 and TRBJ2-2; tentative D call: TRBD2 (5 bases). Trimming left V 6 bases short and J 0 bases short, with 14 bases between. Germline V gene data show CDR1 as KGHSH and CDR2 as LQKENI. The CDR3 is made up of 16 amino acids. The CDR3 here is CASSSLPAANTGELFF. CDR3 in DNA: TGTGCCAGCTCCTCGCTACCAGCGGCGAACACCGGGGAGCTGTTTTTT.

The V gene is TRBV5-6, the J gene TRBJ2-7; perhaps TRBD2 as D (6 bases). Trimming stripped 1 base from V and 0 bases from J, with 14 bases between. The CDR3 totals 16 residues. The V gene's germline CDR1 is SGHDT and CDR2 YYEEEE. Here the CDR3 DNA reads TGTGCCAGCAGCTTGTTGGGAGGCTCCAGCTCCTACGAGCAGTACTTC. It translates to CASSLLGGSSSYEQYF.